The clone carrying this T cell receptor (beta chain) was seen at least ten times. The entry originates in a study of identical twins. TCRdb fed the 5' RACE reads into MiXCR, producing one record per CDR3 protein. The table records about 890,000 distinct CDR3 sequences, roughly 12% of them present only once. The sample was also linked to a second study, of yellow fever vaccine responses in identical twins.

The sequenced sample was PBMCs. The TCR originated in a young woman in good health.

CDR3 DNA sequence: TGTGCCAGCAGCTCGGGATCAGCGGCGGGGGAGCAGTACGTC. It yields the protein CASSSGSAAGEQYV. This chain connects TRBV12-3 or TRBV12-4 to TRBJ2-7; tentative D call: TRBD2 (6 bases). The CDR3 is 14 amino acids. The V gene lost 6 bases and the J gene lost 7 bases, with 19 bases spanning the gap.